Listed below are T cell receptor beta chains from one sample, sequenced in a study of blood T cell repertoires in COVID-19. Some clones are missing from TCRdb's copy, which holds only in-frame ones; the method was immunoSEQ multiplex PCR. There are tens of thousands of clones in the sample; around 90% occur only once, and more than 5% lies in the top ten. Specimen: peripheral blood. The source of these receptors is a man aged 60-69 years with COVID-19, enrolled during active disease. CDR3s include the opening cysteine and the closing phenylalanine or tryptophan. A D gene is named only where the DNA matches it firmly. Rows give clone size only sometimes, using once, few, many, or a class for an expanded clone.

j_gene: TRBJ1-3; d_gene: -; abundance: -; v_gene: TRBV5-6; CDR3nt: TGTGCCAGCAGCTTTTCCCGGGACACCATATATTTT; CDR3aa: CASSFSRDTIYF
j_gene: TRBJ2-7; d_gene: -; abundance: -; v_gene: TRBV5-1; CDR3nt: TGCGCCAGCAGCTGGGGGGGCACATACGAGCAGTACTTC; CDR3aa: CASSWGGTYEQYF
j_gene: TRBJ2-2; d_gene: TRBD2; abundance: -; v_gene: TRBV7-8; CDR3nt: TGTGCCAGCAGCTTAGCTAGCGGGAGCGACACCGGGGAGCTGTTTTTT; CDR3aa: CASSLASGSDTGELFF
j_gene: TRBJ2-3; d_gene: TRBD2; abundance: -; v_gene: TRBV5-6; CDR3nt: TGTGCCAGCAGCTTGGGCGGACTAGCGACAGATACGCAGTATTTT; CDR3aa: CASSLGGLATDTQYF
j_gene: TRBJ1-4; d_gene: -; abundance: -; v_gene: TRBV3-1/TRBV3-2; CDR3nt: TGTGCCAGCAGCTCGGACAGAAAACTGTTTTTT; CDR3aa: CASSSDRKLFF
j_gene: TRBJ2-5; d_gene: TRBD2; abundance: -; v_gene: TRBV14; CDR3nt: TGTGCCAGCAGACCACTAGCGGGAGGGTCTGAGACCCAGTACTTC; CDR3aa: CASRPLAGGSETQYF
j_gene: TRBJ1-1; d_gene: -; abundance: -; v_gene: TRBV5-1; CDR3nt: TGCGCCAGCAGCCCGGGGGGGAACACATACACTGAAGCTTTCTTT; CDR3aa: CASSPGGNTYTEAFF
j_gene: TRBJ1-1; d_gene: TRBD1; abundance: -; v_gene: TRBV28; CDR3nt: TGTGCCAGCAGCCCCCCGGGACAGGGGAGTAGAAACACTGAAGCTTTCTTT; CDR3aa: CASSPPGQGSRNTEAFF
j_gene: TRBJ1-1; d_gene: TRBD1; abundance: -; v_gene: TRBV5-1; CDR3nt: TGCGCCAGCAGCCTACAGGGGACCCACGGGGGCACTGAAGCTTTCTTT; CDR3aa: CASSLQGTHGGTEAFF
j_gene: TRBJ1-6; d_gene: TRBD1; abundance: -; v_gene: TRBV5-1; CDR3nt: TGCGCCAGCAGCTCCGGACAGGCGGATTCACCCCTCCACTTT; CDR3aa: CASSSGQADSPLHF
j_gene: TRBJ2-5; d_gene: -; abundance: -; v_gene: TRBV18; CDR3nt: TGTGCCAGCTCATCGGACGGGGTTTTGGAGACCCAGTACTTC; CDR3aa: CASSSDGVLETQYF
j_gene: TRBJ1-5; d_gene: -; abundance: -; v_gene: TRBV4-1; CDR3nt: TGCGCCAGCAGCCAAGAGGGAACAGGCGATAGCAATCAGCCCCAGCATTTT; CDR3aa: CASSQEGTGDSNQPQHF
j_gene: TRBJ2-7; d_gene: TRBD1; abundance: -; v_gene: TRBV3-1/TRBV3-2; CDR3nt: TGTGCCAGCAGCCGCCGACAGGGGTGGTACGAGCAGTACTTC; CDR3aa: CASSRRQGWYEQYF
j_gene: TRBJ2-2; d_gene: TRBD2; abundance: -; v_gene: TRBV27; CDR3nt: TGTGCCAGCAGAAGGGGACTAGCCCCCGGGGAGCTGTTTTTT; CDR3aa: CASRRGLAPGELFF
j_gene: TRBJ2-5; d_gene: -; abundance: few; v_gene: TRBV5-1; CDR3nt: TGCGCCAGCAGCGACGGGAAGGGAGGAGAGACCCAGTACTTC; CDR3aa: CASSDGKGGETQYF
j_gene: TRBJ1-5; d_gene: TRBD1; abundance: -; v_gene: TRBV25-1; CDR3nt: TGTGCCAGCAGTGAGGGATCCGGGACAGGGAAAACTAATCAGCCCCAGCATTTT; CDR3aa: CASSEGSGTGKTNQPQHF
j_gene: TRBJ2-7; d_gene: -; abundance: -; v_gene: TRBV2; CDR3nt: TGTGCCAGCAGGCCGGGACTCTTGACCTACGAGCAGTACTTC; CDR3aa: CASRPGLLTYEQYF
j_gene: TRBJ2-7; d_gene: TRBD2; abundance: -; v_gene: TRBV7-9; CDR3nt: TGTGCCAGCAGCTCCCTAGCGGGAGGGGTGCTGGACGAGCAGTACTTC; CDR3aa: CASSSLAGGVLDEQYF
j_gene: TRBJ2-3; d_gene: -; abundance: -; v_gene: TRBV29-1; CDR3nt: TGCAGCGTGGCCACGGGACAAACTAGCACAGATACGCAGTATTTT; CDR3aa: CSVATGQTSTDTQYF
j_gene: TRBJ2-1; d_gene: -; abundance: -; v_gene: TRBV11-2; CDR3nt: TGTGCCAGCAGCTTACATCACGAGGCCTACAATGAGCAGTTCTTC; CDR3aa: CASSLHHEAYNEQFF
j_gene: TRBJ1-5; d_gene: -; abundance: once; v_gene: TRBV2; CDR3nt: TGTGCCAGCAGTACGGCACAGGGTGGGCAGCCCCAGCATTTT; CDR3aa: CASSTAQGGQPQHF
j_gene: TRBJ1-1; d_gene: -; abundance: -; v_gene: TRBV7-2; CDR3nt: TGTGCCAGCAGCTACACGAACACTGAAGCTTTCTTT; CDR3aa: CASSYTNTEAFF
j_gene: TRBJ1-1; d_gene: TRBD1; abundance: -; v_gene: TRBV28; CDR3nt: TGTGCCAGCAGTCAGGGGGCCTCTGAAGCTTTCTTT; CDR3aa: CASSQGASEAFF
j_gene: TRBJ2-1; d_gene: -; abundance: -; v_gene: TRBV7-2; CDR3nt: TGTGCCAGCAGCCTCCCCAGTCTCAATGAGCAGTTCTTC; CDR3aa: CASSLPSLNEQFF